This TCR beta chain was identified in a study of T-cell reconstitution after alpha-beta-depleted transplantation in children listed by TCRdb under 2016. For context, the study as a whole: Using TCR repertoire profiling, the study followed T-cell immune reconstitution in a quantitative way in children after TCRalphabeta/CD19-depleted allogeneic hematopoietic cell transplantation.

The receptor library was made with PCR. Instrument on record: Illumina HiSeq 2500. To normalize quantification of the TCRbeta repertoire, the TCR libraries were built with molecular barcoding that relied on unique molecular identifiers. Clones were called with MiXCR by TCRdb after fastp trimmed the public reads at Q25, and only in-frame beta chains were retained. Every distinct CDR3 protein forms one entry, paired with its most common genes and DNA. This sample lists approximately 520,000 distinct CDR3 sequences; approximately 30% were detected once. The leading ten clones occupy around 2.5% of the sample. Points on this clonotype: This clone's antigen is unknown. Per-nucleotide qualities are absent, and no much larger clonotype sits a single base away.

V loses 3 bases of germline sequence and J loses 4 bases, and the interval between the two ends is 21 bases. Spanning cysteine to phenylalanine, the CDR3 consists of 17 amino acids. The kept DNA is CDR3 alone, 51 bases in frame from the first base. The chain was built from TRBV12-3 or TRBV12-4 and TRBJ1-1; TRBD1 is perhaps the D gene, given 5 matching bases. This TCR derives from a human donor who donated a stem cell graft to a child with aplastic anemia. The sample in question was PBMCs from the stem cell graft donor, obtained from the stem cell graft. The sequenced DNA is TGTGCCAGCAGTTTCCTTACCCGTACGGGGGAGGGCACTGAAGCTTTCTTT. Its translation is CASSFLTRTGEGTEAFF.